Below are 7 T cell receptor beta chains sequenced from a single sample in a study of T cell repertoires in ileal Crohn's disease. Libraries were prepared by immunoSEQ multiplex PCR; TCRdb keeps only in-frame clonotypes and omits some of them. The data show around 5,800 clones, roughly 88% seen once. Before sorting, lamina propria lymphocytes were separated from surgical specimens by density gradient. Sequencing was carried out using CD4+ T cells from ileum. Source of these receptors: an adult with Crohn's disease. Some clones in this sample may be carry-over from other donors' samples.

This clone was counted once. The CDR3 loop reads CASSDQGAGNTEAFF. DNA for the CDR3: TGTGCCAGCAGTGATCAGGGGGCGGGGAACACTGAAGCTTTCTTT. The chain has TRBV2 and TRBJ1-1; 8 bases fit TRBD1. Germline CDR1 is SNHLY and CDR2 is FYNNEI. This CDR3 contains 15 residues. V shed 3 bases, J shed 1 base, and the junction held 4 bases outside the gene matches.

DNA for the CDR3: TGTGCCAGCAGCCCCGAGGTACGCTACGAGCAGTACTTC. Translating it yields CASSPEVRYEQYF. V is TRBV7-2 and J is TRBJ2-7; no firm D call. CDR1 and CDR2 (germline): SGHTA, FQGNSA. V lost 5 bases and J lost 3, with 11 bases in between. There are 13 residues in the CDR3.

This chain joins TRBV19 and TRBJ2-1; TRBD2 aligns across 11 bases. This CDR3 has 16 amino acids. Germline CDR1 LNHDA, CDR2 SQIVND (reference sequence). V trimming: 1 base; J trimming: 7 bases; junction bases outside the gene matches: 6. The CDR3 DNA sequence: TGTGCCAGTAGTATAGTGGGACTAGCGGATCGAAATGAGCAGTTCTTC. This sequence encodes CASSIVGLADRNEQFF.

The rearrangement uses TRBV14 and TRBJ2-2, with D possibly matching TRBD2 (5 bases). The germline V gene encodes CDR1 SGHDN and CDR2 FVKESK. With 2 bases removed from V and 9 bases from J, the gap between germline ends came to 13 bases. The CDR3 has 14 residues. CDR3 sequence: CASSQKMGSRELFF. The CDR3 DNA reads TGTGCCAGCAGCCAAAAGATGGGGAGCCGGGAGCTGTTTTTT.

The DNA for the CDR3 is TGTGCCAGCTCAACCCTAGGAGGCCCCGGTCCCGACTATGGCTACACCTTC. This codes for CASSTLGGPGPDYGYTF. This sequence joins TRBV18 and TRBJ1-2, with D unresolved. Trimming pared 5 bases from V and 3 bases from J, leaving 22 bases between. This CDR3 is 17 amino acids long. Germline CDR1 and CDR2: KGHSH and LQKENI.

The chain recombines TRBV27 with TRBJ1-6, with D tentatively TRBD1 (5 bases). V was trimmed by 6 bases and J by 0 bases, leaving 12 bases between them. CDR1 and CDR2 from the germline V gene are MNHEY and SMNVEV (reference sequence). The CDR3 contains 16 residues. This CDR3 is CASSPWGDSYNSPLHF. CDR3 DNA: TGTGCCAGCAGCCCTTGGGGGGACTCCTATAATTCACCCCTCCACTTT.

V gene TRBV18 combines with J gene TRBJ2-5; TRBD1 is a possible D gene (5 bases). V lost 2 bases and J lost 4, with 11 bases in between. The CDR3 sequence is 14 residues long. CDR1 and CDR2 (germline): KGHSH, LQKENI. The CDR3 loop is CASSPSQGVETQYF. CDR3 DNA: TGTGCCAGCTCACCATCTCAAGGGGTAGAGACCCAGTACTTC.